The clone carrying this TCR beta chain came up a few times. Its antigen is still unknown. Using its own MiXCR run on the 5' RACE reads, TCRdb lists one record per CDR3 protein. The sample yields 200,000 to 250,000 distinct CDR3 sequences, roughly 24% seen once. The source of the sample is a study of CD8 T cells in ankylosing spondylitis. The study's findings and limits: Disease-linked clones were reportedly significantly enriched in matched ankylosing spondylitis synovial fluid.

What was sequenced was blood, either unsorted or a sorted T cell fraction (not recorded which). The TCR comes from a male donor with ankylosing spondylitis or in good health (not recorded which).

The CDR3 protein is CSARQGTNEKLFF. The CDR3 nucleotides read TGCAGCGCCCGACAGGGGACTAATGAAAAACTGTTTTTT. The chain is built from TRBV29-1 and TRBJ1-4, with 8 bases that match TRBD1. Germline loops: CDR1 SQVTM, CDR2 ANQGSEA. This CDR3 is 13 amino acids long. V lost 7 bases and J lost 2; bases outside the gene matches: 3. The full variable domain, with the rest looked up from reference TRBV29-1 and TRBJ1-4, is SAVISQKPSRDICQRGTSLTIQCQVDSQVTMMFWYRQQPGQSLTLIATANQGSEATYESGFVIDKFPISRPNLTFSTLTVSNMSPEDSSIYLCSARQGTNEKLFFGSGTQLSVL.